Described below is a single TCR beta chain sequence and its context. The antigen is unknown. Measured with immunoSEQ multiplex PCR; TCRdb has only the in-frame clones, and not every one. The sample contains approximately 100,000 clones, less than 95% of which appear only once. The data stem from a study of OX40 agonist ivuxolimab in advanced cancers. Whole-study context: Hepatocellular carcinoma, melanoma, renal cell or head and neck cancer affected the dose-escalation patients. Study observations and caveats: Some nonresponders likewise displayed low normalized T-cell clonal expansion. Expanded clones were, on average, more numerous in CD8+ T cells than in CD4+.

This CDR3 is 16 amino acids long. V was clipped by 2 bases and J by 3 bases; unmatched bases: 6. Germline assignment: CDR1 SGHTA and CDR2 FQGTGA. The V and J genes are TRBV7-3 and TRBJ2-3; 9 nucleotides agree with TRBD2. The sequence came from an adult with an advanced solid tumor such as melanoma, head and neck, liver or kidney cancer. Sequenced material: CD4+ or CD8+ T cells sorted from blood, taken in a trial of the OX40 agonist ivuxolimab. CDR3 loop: CASSLAGGPETDTQYF. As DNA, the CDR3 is TGTGCCAGCAGCTTAGCGGGAGGGCCAGAAACAGATACGCAGTATTTT.